This T cell receptor beta chain emerged from a study of blood T cell repertoires in COVID-19. Overall study: PBMCs, B-cell-depleted T cells, or T cells were the source of the cDNA or gDNA that made up the material.

Recruited during active infection, patients (from Seattle) were subsequently followed longitudinally. CDR3 length equals 14 residues. CDR1 and CDR2 from the germline V gene are MNHEY and SVGEGT. V lost 5 bases and J 4 bases, leaving 12 bases between the germline ends. Per the original methods: Estimation of nucleated cell counts relied on the amplification of reference gene primers. The assay was immunoSEQ multiplex PCR, and TCRdb's table has in-frame clones only and misses some. The V and J calls and clone size are taken from that table; D and trimming were inferred from the DNA. The sample consists of about 220,000 clones, around four fifths of them appearing once.

The sequenced sample consisted of peripheral blood. The chain recombines TRBV6-2 or TRBV6-3 with TRBJ2-1, with D tentatively TRBD2 (6 bases). The sequence derives from a woman aged 70-85 years with COVID-19, enrolled during active disease. CDR3 loop: CASSVLGTYNEQFF. The DNA for the CDR3 is TGTGCCAGCAGTGTCCTTGGGACTTACAATGAGCAGTTCTTC.